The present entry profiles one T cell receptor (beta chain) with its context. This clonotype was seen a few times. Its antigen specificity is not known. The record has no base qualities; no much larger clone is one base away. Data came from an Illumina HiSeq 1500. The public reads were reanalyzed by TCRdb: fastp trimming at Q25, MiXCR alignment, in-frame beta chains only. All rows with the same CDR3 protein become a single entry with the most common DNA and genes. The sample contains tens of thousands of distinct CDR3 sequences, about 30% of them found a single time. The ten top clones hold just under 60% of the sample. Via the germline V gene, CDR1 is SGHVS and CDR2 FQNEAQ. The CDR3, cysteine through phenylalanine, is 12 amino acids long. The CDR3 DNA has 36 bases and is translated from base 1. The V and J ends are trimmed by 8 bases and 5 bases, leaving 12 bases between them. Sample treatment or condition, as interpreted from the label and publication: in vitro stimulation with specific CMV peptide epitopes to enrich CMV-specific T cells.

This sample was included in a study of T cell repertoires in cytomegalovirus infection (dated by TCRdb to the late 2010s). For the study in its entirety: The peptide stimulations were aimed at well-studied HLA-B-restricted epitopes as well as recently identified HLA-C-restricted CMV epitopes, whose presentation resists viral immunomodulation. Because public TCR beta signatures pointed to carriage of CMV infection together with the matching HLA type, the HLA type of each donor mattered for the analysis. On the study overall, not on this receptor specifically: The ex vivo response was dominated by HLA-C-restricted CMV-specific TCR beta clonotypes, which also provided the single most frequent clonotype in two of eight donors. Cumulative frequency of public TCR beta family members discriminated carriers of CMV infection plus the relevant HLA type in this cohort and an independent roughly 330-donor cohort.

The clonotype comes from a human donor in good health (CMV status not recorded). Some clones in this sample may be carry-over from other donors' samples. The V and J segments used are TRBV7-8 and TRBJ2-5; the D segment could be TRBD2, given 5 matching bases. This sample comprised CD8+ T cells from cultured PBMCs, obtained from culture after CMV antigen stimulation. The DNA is TGTGCCAGCTCAAGGACGGGGGAGACCCAGTACTTC. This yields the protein CASSRTGETQYF.